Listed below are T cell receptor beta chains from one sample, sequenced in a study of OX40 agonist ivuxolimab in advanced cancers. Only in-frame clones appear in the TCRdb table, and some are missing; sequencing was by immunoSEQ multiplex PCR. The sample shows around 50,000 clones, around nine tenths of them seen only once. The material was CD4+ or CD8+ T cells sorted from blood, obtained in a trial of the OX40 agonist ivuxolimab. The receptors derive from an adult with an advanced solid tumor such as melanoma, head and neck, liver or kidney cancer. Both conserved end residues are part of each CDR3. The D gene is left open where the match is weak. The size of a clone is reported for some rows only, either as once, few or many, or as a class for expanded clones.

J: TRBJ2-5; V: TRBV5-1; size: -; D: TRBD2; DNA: TGCGCCAGCAGGGGACTAGCGGGAGGAGGCCGCGAGACCCAGTACTTC; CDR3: CASRGLAGGGRETQYF
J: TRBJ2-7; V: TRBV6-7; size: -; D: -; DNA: TGTGCCAGCAGTCCTACTACCCACTACGAGCAGTACTTC; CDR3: CASSPTTHYEQYF
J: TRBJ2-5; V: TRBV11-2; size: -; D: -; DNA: TGTGCCAGCCGTCCTTCCGGGGGCGGCTCGGCCCAGTACTTC; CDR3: CASRPSGGGSAQYF
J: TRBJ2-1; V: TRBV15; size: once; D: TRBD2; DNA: TGTGCCACCAGCAGAGATCTTAGAGGGGTACTAGCGGGAGGACAGGAGCAGTTCTTC; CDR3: CATSRDLRGVLAGGQEQFF
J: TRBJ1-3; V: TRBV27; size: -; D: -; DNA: TGTGCCAGCAAAAGTATATGGAAGGAAAACACCATATATTTT; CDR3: CASKSIWKENTIYF
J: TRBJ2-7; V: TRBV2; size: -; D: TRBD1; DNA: TGTGCCAGCAGTACCTCGACAGGGTACGAGCAGTACTTC; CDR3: CASSTSTGYEQYF
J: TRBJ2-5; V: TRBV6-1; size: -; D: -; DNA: TGTGCCAGCAGTGAAGTCAGGGGGAGGGAGACCCAGTACTTC; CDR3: CASSEVRGRETQYF
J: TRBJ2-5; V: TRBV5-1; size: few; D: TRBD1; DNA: TGCGCCAGCAGCTTGGGACAGGGGGCAGAGACCCAGTACTTC; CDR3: CASSLGQGAETQYF
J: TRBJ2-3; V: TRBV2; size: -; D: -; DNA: TGTGCCAGCAGTGTTGAGGGGAGCACAGATACGCAGTATTTT; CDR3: CASSVEGSTDTQYF
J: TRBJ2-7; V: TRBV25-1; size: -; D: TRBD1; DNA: TGTGCCAGCAGCCCAACCGGGACAGCTTACGAGCAGTACTTC; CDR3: CASSPTGTAYEQYF
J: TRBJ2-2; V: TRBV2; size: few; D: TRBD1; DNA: TGTGCCAGCAGGGGGACAGTAAACACCGGGGAGCTGTTTTTT; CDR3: CASRGTVNTGELFF
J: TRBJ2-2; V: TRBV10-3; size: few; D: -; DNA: TGTGCCACCCAGGACTCCCCCGGGGAGCTGTTTTTT; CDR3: CATQDSPGELFF
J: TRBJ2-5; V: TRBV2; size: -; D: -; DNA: TGTGCCAGCAGTGAAAGACAGTACCAAGAGACCCAGTACTTC; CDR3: CASSERQYQETQYF
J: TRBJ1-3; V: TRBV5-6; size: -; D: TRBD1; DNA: TGTGCCAGCAGCTCGAGGGGGCTGCCTGGAAGCACCATATATTTT; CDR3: CASSSRGLPGSTIYF
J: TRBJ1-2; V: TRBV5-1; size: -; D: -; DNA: TGCGCCAGCAGTTCCCCGACAGTATATGGCTACACCTTC; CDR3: CASSSPTVYGYTF
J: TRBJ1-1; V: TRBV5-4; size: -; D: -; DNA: TGTGCCAGCAGCGTCCCAACCCAAGGTTCGAACACTGAAGCTTTCTTT; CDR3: CASSVPTQGSNTEAFF
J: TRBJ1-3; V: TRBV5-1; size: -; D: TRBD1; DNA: TGCGCCAGCAGCTCATCCGGGACAGCTGGAAACACCATATATTTT; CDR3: CASSSSGTAGNTIYF
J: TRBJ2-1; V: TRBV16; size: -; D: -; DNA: TGTGCCAGCAGCCAATCGAGGGGCGGCAATGAGCAGTTCTTC; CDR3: CASSQSRGGNEQFF
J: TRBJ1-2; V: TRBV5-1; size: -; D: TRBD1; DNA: TGCGCCAGCAGCTCCCAACAGGGGCCCTATGGCTACACCTTC; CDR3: CASSSQQGPYGYTF
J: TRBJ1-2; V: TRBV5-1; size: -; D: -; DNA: TGCGCCAGCGCTCTGGAGGGGGTGTATGGCTACACCTTC; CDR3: CASALEGVYGYTF
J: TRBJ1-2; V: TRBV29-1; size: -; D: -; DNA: TGCAGCGTTGAAGATGTGGACAGACCTTATGGCTACACCTTC; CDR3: CSVEDVDRPYGYTF
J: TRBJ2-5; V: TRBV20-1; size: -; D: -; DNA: TGCAGTGTAAAAGATTTAGAGACCCAGTACTTC; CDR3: CSVKDLETQYF
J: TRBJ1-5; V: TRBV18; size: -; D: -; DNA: TGTGCCAGCTCACCAGACAGCAATCAGCCCCAGCATTTT; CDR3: CASSPDSNQPQHF
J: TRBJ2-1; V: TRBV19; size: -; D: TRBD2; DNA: TGTGCCAGTAGGGAACTAGCGGACAATGAGCAGTTCTTC; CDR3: CASRELADNEQFF
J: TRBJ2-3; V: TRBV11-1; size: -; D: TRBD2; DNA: TGTGCCAGCAGCGGCGAGCGGGGGACGTACACAGATACGCAGTATTTT; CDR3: CASSGERGTYTDTQYF
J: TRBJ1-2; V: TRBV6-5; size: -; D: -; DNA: TGTGCCAGCAGTCCTACAGGGAACTATGGCTACACCTTC; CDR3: CASSPTGNYGYTF
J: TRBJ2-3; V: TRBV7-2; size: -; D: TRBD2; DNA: TGTGCCAGCAGCGTGACTGGGACTAGTACGCAGTATTTT; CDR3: CASSVTGTSTQYF
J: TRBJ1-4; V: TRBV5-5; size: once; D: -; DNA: TGTGCCAGCAGCTTAGGGCTTATGACTAATGAAAAACTGTTTTTT; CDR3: CASSLGLMTNEKLFF
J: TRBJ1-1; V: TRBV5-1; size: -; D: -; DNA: TGCGCCAGCAGCCGGGATGCAGGGGTAACTGAAGCTTTCTTT; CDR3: CASSRDAGVTEAFF
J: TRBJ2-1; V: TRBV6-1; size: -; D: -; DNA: TGTGCCAGCAGAGCCGGGACGGTAAGCAATGAGCAGTTCTTC; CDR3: CASRAGTVSNEQFF
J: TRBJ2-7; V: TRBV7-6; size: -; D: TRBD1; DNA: TGTGCCAGCAGCCCGACAGGGGACGACGGGGAGCAGTACTTC; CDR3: CASSPTGDDGEQYF
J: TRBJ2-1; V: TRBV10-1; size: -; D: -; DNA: TGCGCGAGCGGGGAAAACAGGGGATACGGGAAGGGTGAGCAGTTCTTC; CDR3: CASGENRGYGKGEQFF
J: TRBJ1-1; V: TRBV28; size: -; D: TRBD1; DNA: TGTGCCAGCAGTCCTCGGGACAGCTTATTTTACATGAACACTGAAGCTTTCTTT; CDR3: CASSPRDSLFYMNTEAFF
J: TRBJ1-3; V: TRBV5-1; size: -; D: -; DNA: TGCGCCAGCAGCTTGGGTGCCTACAGGGCTGGAAACACCATATATTTT; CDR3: CASSLGAYRAGNTIYF
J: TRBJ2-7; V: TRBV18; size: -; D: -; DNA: TGTGCCAGCTCACGGGCCGGAGGATTCTACGAGCAGTACTTC; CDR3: CASSRAGGFYEQYF
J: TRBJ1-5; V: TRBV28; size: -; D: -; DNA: TGTGCCAGCAGTCCAGTGTCTCAGCCCCAGCATTTT; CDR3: CASSPVSQPQHF
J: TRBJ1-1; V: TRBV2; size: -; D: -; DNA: TGTGCCAGCAGACTATCCATGAACACTGAAGCTTTCTTT; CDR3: CASRLSMNTEAFF
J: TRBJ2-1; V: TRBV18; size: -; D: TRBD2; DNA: TGTGCCAGCTCACAAACCGGGACTAGCGGAAACAATGAGCAGTTCTTC; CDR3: CASSQTGTSGNNEQFF
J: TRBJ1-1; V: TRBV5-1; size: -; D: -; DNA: TGCGCCAGCAGCTTGGGCAGACGGAACACTGAAGCTTTCTTT; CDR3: CASSLGRRNTEAFF
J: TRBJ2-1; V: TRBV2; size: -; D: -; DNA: TGTGCCAGCAGTAAACGGGGATCGTACAATGAGCAGTTCTTC; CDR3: CASSKRGSYNEQFF
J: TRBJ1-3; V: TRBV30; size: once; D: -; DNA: TGTGCCTGGAGTGAAAGGGGTGGTGGAAACACCATATATTTT; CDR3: CAWSERGGGNTIYF
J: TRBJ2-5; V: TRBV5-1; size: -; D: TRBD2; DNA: TGCGCCAGCAGTGGGCAGGGACTACAAGAGACCCAGTACTTC; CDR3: CASSGQGLQETQYF
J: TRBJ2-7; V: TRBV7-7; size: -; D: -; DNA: TGTGCTAGCAGCTTAGCCGTGGGCAGCTCCTACGAGCAGTACTTC; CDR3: CASSLAVGSSYEQYF
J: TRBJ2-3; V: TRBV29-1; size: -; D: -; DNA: TGCAGCGCCCCGCAGGGAAGCACAGATACGCAGTATTTT; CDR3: CSAPQGSTDTQYF
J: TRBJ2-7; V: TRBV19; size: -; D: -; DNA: TGTGCCACCTCTAGGGAGGGGGTTTCTTCCTACGAGCAGTACTTC; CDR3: CATSREGVSSYEQYF
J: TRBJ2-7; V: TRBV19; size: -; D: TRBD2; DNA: TGTGCCAGTAGTCTCGGGACTAGCGGGAGAGGTTACGAGCAGTACTTC; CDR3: CASSLGTSGRGYEQYF
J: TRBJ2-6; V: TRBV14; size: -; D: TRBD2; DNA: TGTGCCAGCAGCCGGTTTGGCGGGAGTCTAGTGGCTGGGGCCAACGTCCTGACTTTC; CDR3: CASSRFGGSLVAGANVLTF
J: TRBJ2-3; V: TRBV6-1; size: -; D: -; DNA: TGTGCCAGTTCGCTTTTACATCCGACAGATACGCAGTATTTT; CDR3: CASSLLHPTDTQYF
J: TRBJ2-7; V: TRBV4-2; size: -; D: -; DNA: TGTGCCAGCAGCCAAACTAGTCAATACTACGAGCAGTACTTC; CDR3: CASSQTSQYYEQYF
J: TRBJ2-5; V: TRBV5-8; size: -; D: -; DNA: TGTGCCAGCAGGCAGGGCGCGTCCCGGACCCAGTACTTC; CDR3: CASRQGASRTQYF
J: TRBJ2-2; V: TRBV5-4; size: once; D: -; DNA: TGTGCCAGCAGCTTGACTGGGCGGTGGGACCACCGGGGAGCTGTTTTT; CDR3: CASSLTGRWDHRGAVF
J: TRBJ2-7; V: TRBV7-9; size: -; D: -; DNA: TGTGCCAGCAGCCGAGAGGTGGATGTGAGCGAGCAGTACTTC; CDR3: CASSREVDVSEQYF
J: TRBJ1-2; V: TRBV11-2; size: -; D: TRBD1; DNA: TGTGCCAGCACCCTGACAGGGTGGAACTATGGCTACACCTTC; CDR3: CASTLTGWNYGYTF
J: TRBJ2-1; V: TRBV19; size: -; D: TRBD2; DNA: TGTGCCAGTACCATAGCGGGAGGATACAATGAGCAGTTCTTC; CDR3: CASTIAGGYNEQFF